The clone carrying this TCR beta chain was seen more than once but under ten times. Its antigen is as yet unknown. The data derive from a study of blood T cells in healthy people across ages. Study-level findings and limits: The fall in TCR beta diversity per million T cells was roughly linear with age.

V was trimmed by 2 bases and J by 4 bases, leaving 18 bases between them. CDR1 is MGHRA, CDR2 YSYEKL, per germline. The CDR3 consists of 16 residues. Through a sample-barcoded 5' primer and a J-beta primer mix, a second PCR was run for roughly 6 to 11 cycles. TCRdb itself ran the 5' RACE reads through MiXCR, one entry per CDR3 protein. This repertoire shows roughly 1 million distinct CDR3 sequences, almost 25% found once; its top ten account for approximately 0.71%. The same data also contributed to another study, on T cells of mothers and their children.

V and J are TRBV4-1 and TRBJ2-7; D could derive from TRBD1 or TRBD2 (5 bases each). The TCR was taken from a girl aged 2-9 years in good health. The sample taken for sequencing was blood. The chain's CDR3 is CASSQLDGAPYYEQYF. The CDR3 DNA reads TGCGCCAGCAGCCAACTCGACGGGGCCCCATATTACGAGCAGTACTTC.